This T cell receptor (beta chain) was recorded in a study of blood T cell repertoires in COVID-19. Some clones are missing from TCRdb's copy, which holds only in-frame ones; the method was immunoSEQ multiplex PCR. The profile shows some 130,000 clones, about 86% of them singletons. CDR1 SGHRS and CDR2 YFSETQ come from the germline V gene. V was pared by 4 bases and J by 6 bases, with 6 bases of the junction left unmatched. The CDR3 contains 14 residues. The source is a woman aged 45-65 years who had recovered from COVID-19. V and J are TRBV5-1 and TRBJ2-3; 9 bases fit TRBD1. The sample comprised peripheral blood. CDR3 region: CASSARDRVDTQYF. CDR3 bases: TGCGCCAGCAGCGCCCGGGACAGGGTGGATACGCAGTATTTT.